This T cell receptor beta chain was obtained from a study of T cells after posttransplantation cyclophosphamide. Study-level results: After PTCy, TRB diversity resembled that of CNI/methotrexate controls.

The table came from immunoSEQ multiplex PCR; TCRdb's copy has only in-frame clones and leaves some out. The table includes over 20,000 clones, about 98% detected once. This CDR3 contains 15 residues. The germline V gene has CDR1 SGHAT and CDR2 FQNNGV. V was pared by 1 base and J by 0 bases, with 1 base of the junction left unmatched. The naive gate required viable CD3+CD4+ or CD3+CD8+ cells with CCR7+CD45RA+CD45RO-CD95-CD27+CD28+ phenotype. Points on this clone: The antigen is undetermined.

The sequence derives from a man aged 35-49 years in good health, CMV-negative, and a related stem cell transplant donor. Sequencing was carried out using naive CD8+ T cells sorted from PBMCs. The chain recombines TRBV11-2 with TRBJ2-3; TRBD1 aligns across 7 bases. The CDR3 loop reads CASSLGGGSTDTQYF. CDR3 sequence (DNA): TGTGCCAGCAGCTTAGGAGGGGGCAGCACAGATACGCAGTATTTT.